The 25 T cell receptor beta chains below come from one sample, sequenced in a study of T cell responses to AZD1222 COVID-19 vaccine. Clones were sequenced by immunoSEQ multiplex PCR, and TCRdb holds only the in-frame ones, with some missing. Altogether under 150,000 clones are present, 90% being singletons, with the ten largest covering around 3.7%. Sequenced here: peripheral blood, sampled on day 0 of AZD1222 vaccination. These receptors were collected from an adult in good health.

The J gene is TRBJ2-1, the V gene TRBV7-8, with 10 positions matching TRBD1. Germline V gives CDR1 SGHVS, CDR2 FQNEAQ. The CDR3 extends over 18 amino acids. With 2 bases clipped from V and 6 bases from J, the junction kept 13 bases outside the gene matches. The CDR3 region has the DNA TGTGCCAGCAGCTTAAATAGGGTAGCAGGACAGGGGGTCAATGAGCAGTTCTTC. As protein: CASSLNRVAGQGVNEQFF.

This chain connects TRBV3-1 (or the pseudogene TRBV3-2) to TRBJ1-5; possibly TRBD1 for D (5 bases). Germline V CDR1 and CDR2: LGHDT, YNNKEL (reference sequence). The CDR3 consists of 18 residues. Trimming cost V 3 bases and J 3 bases, with 21 bases left between them. The CDR3 DNA reads TGTGCCAGCAGCCACGACCCAGGGACTCATCCCCCCAATCAGCCCCAGCATTTT. This codes for CASSHDPGTHPPNQPQHF.

The chain couples TRBV18 to TRBJ2-3, with 10 bases identical to TRBD2. This CDR3 has 19 residues. V lost 0 bases, J lost 0 bases, and 9 bases stayed unmatched. Germline values: CDR1 KGHSH, CDR2 LQKENI. CDR3 sequence reads: CASSPPLSGLAPSTDTQYF. Written as DNA, the CDR3 is TGTGCCAGCTCACCACCATTATCGGGACTAGCGCCGAGCACAGATACGCAGTATTTT.

This rearrangement joins TRBV5-1 to TRBJ2-7, with TRBD2 identical over 8 bases. The CDR3 loop spans 17 amino acids. Trimming cost V 2 bases and J 3 bases; bases outside gene matches: 13. Germline V CDR1 and CDR2: SGHRS, YFSETQ. Here the CDR3 reads CASSFRSGGQKIYEQYF. The CDR3 DNA follows: TGCGCCAGCAGCTTTCGGAGCGGGGGACAAAAAATCTACGAGCAGTACTTC.

The CDR3, as DNA: TGTGCCAGCAGTTTACGCATGTACACTGAAGCTTTCTTT. Amino acids: CASSLRMYTEAFF. The V gene is TRBV12-3 or TRBV12-4, the J gene TRBJ1-1, with D uncertain. V lost 2 bases to trimming and J lost 3 bases, with 7 bases between them. CDR3 length: 13 amino acids.

The gene calls are TRBV3-1 (or the pseudogene TRBV3-2) and TRBJ1-1, with D maybe TRBD1 (6 bases). Trimming removed 5 bases from V and 1 base from J, with 8 bases in between. The CDR3 has 13 residues. The germline V gene encodes CDR1 LGHDT and CDR2 YNNKEL (reference sequence). The CDR3 DNA is TGTGCCAGCAGCACGACAGGGAACACTGAAGCTTTCTTT. Its translation is CASSTTGNTEAFF.

DNA for the CDR3: TGTGCCAGCAGCTCCGGACTAGATGGGACAGATACGCAGTATTTT. This translates into CASSSGLDGTDTQYF. This chain connects TRBV5-6 to TRBJ2-3; 7 nucleotides line up with TRBD2. Germline V CDR1 and CDR2: SGHDT, YYEEEE. The CDR3 runs 15 residues. V lost 3 bases, J lost 3 bases, and 7 bases stayed unmatched. The full variable domain, rest sourced from reference TRBV5-6 and TRBJ2-3, is DAGVTQSPTHLIKTRGQQVTLRCSPKSGHDTVSWYQQALGQGPQFIFQYYEEEERQRGNFPDRFSGHQFPNYSSELNVNALLLGDSALYLCASSSGLDGTDTQYFGPGTRLTVL.

This clone was seen just once. The chain joins TRBV30 to TRBJ2-7; TRBD2 agrees at 13 bases. There are 14 residues in the CDR3. After removal of 1 base from V and 5 bases from J, the junction contained 2 bases not matched to a gene. Germline CDR1 GTSNPN, CDR2 SVGIG (reference sequence). CDR3 residues: CAWSAGTSGNEQYF. DNA for the CDR3: TGTGCCTGGAGTGCCGGGACTAGCGGGAACGAGCAGTACTTC.

The chain couples TRBV11-2 to TRBJ1-3; perhaps TRBD1 as D (5 bases). This CDR3 has 13 residues. V dropped 1 base and J dropped 8 bases, with 9 bases sitting between them. Per germline, CDR1 SGHAT and CDR2 FQNNGV. CDR3 in amino acids: CASSLVRGHTIYF. CDR3 DNA sequence: TGTGCCAGCAGCTTAGTTAGGGGCCACACCATATATTTT.

V is TRBV11-1 and J is TRBJ2-2; 10 bases match TRBD1. With V trimmed by 5 bases and J by 5 bases, 8 bases remained unmatched. Germline CDR1 SGHAT, CDR2 FQDESV (reference sequence). CDR3 length: 16 amino acids. The CDR3 spells CASSRVGTGVTGELFF. Written as DNA, the CDR3 is TGTGCCAGCAGCCGTGTCGGGACAGGGGTGACCGGGGAGCTGTTTTTT.

The chain links TRBV12-3 or TRBV12-4 to TRBJ2-3; unclear D gene. There are 13 residues in the CDR3. V was clipped by 3 bases and J by 2 bases, with 6 bases between them. CDR3 coding DNA: TGTGCCAGCAGTTTCAGACCCACAGATACGCAGTATTTT. The encoded protein is CASSFRPTDTQYF.

The chain carries TRBV20-1 and TRBJ1-2, with 7 bases identical to TRBD1. CDR3 size: 11 residues. The J segment lost 6 bases and the V segment lost 5 bases, leaving 3 bases of the junction unmatched. Germline V gene sequence: CDR1 DFQATT, CDR2 SNEGSKA (reference sequence). Here the CDR3 reads CSADRDHGYTF. The DNA of the CDR3 is TGCAGTGCTGACAGGGATCATGGCTACACCTTC.

Here the CDR3 reads CASSFPLATQYF. The CDR3, as DNA: TGTGCCAGCAGCTTCCCTTTAGCGACCCAGTACTTC. The chain links TRBV7-9 to TRBJ2-5, with no clear D. CDR3 length: 12 amino acids. With 3 bases removed from V and 7 bases from J, the gap between germline ends came to 9 bases. Germline V gives CDR1 SEHNR, CDR2 FQNEAQ (reference sequence).

This clone appeared once. The chain has TRBV2 and TRBJ1-1; D is uncertain. Trimming stripped 4 bases from V and 3 bases from J, with 9 bases between. Germline V lookup: CDR1 SNHLY, CDR2 FYNNEI. This CDR3 comprises 13 residues. This chain's CDR3 is CASSGQADTEAFF. The CDR3 DNA reads TGTGCCAGCAGTGGGCAGGCGGACACTGAAGCTTTCTTT.

The chain has TRBV25-1 and TRBJ1-2, with D tentatively TRBD1 (5 bases). The CDR3 covers 14 residues. V dropped 1 base and J dropped 8 bases, with 14 bases sitting between them. The V gene's germline CDR1 is MGHDK and CDR2 SYGVNS. CDR3 region: CASSESGRVDGYTF. CDR3 bases: TGTGCCAGCAGTGAATCGGGCAGGGTCGACGGCTACACCTTC.

This chain's CDR3 is CAWSVRGHGYTF. CDR3 DNA: TGTGCCTGGAGTGTACGGGGCCATGGCTACACCTTC. This sequence joins TRBV30 and TRBJ1-2, with a possible D match to TRBD1 (5 bases). Germline V gives CDR1 GTSNPN, CDR2 SVGIG (reference sequence). The CDR3 has 12 amino acids. V was clipped by 0 bases and J by 6 bases, with 8 bases between them.

The chain joins TRBV4-2 to TRBJ2-1, with D uncertain. Germline values: CDR1 LGHNA, CDR2 YNFKEQ. The ends were cut back, 0 bases at V and 7 bases at J, with 7 bases in the middle. This CDR3 has 13 amino acids. CDR3 in DNA: TGTGCCAGCAGCCAAGAACCCCAGAATGAGCAGTTCTTC. Its translation: CASSQEPQNEQFF.

This clone was found once. V and J are TRBV2 and TRBJ2-1; no definite D call. The germline V gene encodes CDR1 SNHLY and CDR2 FYNNEI. V lost 3 bases and J lost 5, with 11 bases in between. The CDR3 runs 14 residues. In DNA form, the CDR3 reads TGTGCCAGCAGTGAGGTTCGCATGGACAATGAGCAGTTCTTC. It codes for CASSEVRMDNEQFF.

This clone was counted between two and nine times. CDR3 sequence (DNA): TGTGCCAGCAGTTCAGGGGGTCACGTTAGATACAATGAGCAGTTCTTC. This encodes CASSSGGHVRYNEQFF. This chain joins TRBV6-2 or TRBV6-3 and TRBJ2-1, with TRBD1 matching 7 bases. Trimming took 4 bases from V and 4 from J; bases not matched to a gene: 10. Germline lookup yields CDR1 MNHEY and CDR2 SVGEGT. This CDR3 comprises 16 residues.

This clone came up once. This chain links TRBV4-3 with TRBJ2-5; the match to TRBD1 covers 10 bases. The CDR3 has 14 residues. With V trimmed by 4 bases and J by 4 bases, 3 bases remained unmatched. CDR1 and CDR2 from the germline V gene are LGHNA and YSLEER. The CDR3 DNA follows: TGCGCCAGCAGCCTCGGGACAGGGGTAGAGACCCAGTACTTC. Protein sequence: CASSLGTGVETQYF.

The CDR3 reads CASSVGTSGENEQYF. CDR3 bases: TGTGCCAGCAGCGTAGGGACTAGCGGGGAGAACGAGCAGTACTTC. V usage is TRBV2 and J usage is TRBJ2-7; 13 positions agree with TRBD2. After removal of 6 bases from V and 5 bases from J, the junction contained 7 bases not matched to a gene. Germline values: CDR1 SNHLY, CDR2 FYNNEI. The CDR3 spans 15 residues. The complete variable domain, with remaining parts taken from reference TRBV2 and TRBJ2-7, reads EPEVTQTPSHQVTQMGQEVILRCVPISNHLYFYWYRQILGQKVEFLVSFYNNEISEKSEIFDDQFSVERPDGSNFTLKIRSTKLEDSAMYFCASSVGTSGENEQYFGPGTRLTVT.

The chain has TRBV11-3 and TRBJ1-1, with D uncertain. The CDR3 contains 13 residues. The V end lost 5 bases, the J end lost 3 bases, and 10 bases lay between the germline ends. The germline V gene has CDR1 SGHNT and CDR2 YENEEA. The CDR3 DNA sequence: TGTGCCAGCAGCGACGGGAGGGACACTGAAGCTTTCTTT. This gives the protein CASSDGRDTEAFF.

The V call is TRBV29-1, the J call TRBJ2-1; TRBD2 matches 7 bases. With V trimmed by 5 bases and J by 0 bases, 4 bases remained unmatched. CDR1 SQVTM and CDR2 ANQGSEA come from the germline V gene. The CDR3 runs 14 residues. Here the CDR3 DNA reads TGCAGCGTTACGGGAGGAAGCTCCTACAATGAGCAGTTCTTC. This gives the protein CSVTGGSSYNEQFF.

The chain joins TRBV7-9 to TRBJ2-2; tentatively, D is TRBD1 or TRBD2 (5 bases each). V dropped 1 base and J dropped 4 bases, with 10 bases sitting between them. This CDR3 has 15 residues. Germline V lookup: CDR1 SEHNR, CDR2 FQNEAQ (reference sequence). The CDR3 sequence: CASSLGGLVTGELFF. The DNA of the CDR3 is TGTGCCAGCAGCTTAGGGGGGTTAGTCACCGGGGAGCTGTTTTTT.

The chain joins TRBV19 to TRBJ2-2; perhaps TRBD2 as D (6 bases). V was shortened by 10 bases and J by 0 bases, with 12 bases between the two germline ends. Per germline, CDR1 LNHDA and CDR2 SQIVND (reference sequence). The CDR3 loop spans 14 amino acids. The CDR3 DNA reads TGTGCCACCACGGAGGGATCGAACACCGGGGAGCTGTTTTTT. Translating gives CATTEGSNTGELFF. The full variable domain, rest sourced from reference TRBV19 and TRBJ2-2, is DGGITQSPKYLFRKEGQNVTLSCEQNLNHDAMYWYRQDPGQGLRLIYYSQIVNDFQKGDIAEGYSVSREKKESFPLTVTSAQKNPTAFYLCATTEGSNTGELFFGEGSRLTVL.